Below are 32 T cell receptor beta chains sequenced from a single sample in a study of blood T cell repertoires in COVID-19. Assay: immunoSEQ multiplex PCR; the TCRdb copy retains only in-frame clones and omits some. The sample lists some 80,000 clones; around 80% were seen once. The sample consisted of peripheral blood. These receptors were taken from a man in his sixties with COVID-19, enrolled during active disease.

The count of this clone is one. Here the CDR3 reads CASSPQGGWTEAFF. Here the CDR3 DNA reads TGTGCCAGCAGCCCCCAGGGTGGGTGGACTGAAGCTTTCTTT. This chain uses TRBV11-2 with TRBJ1-1, with a tentative D call TRBD1 (5 bases). CDR1 and CDR2 from the germline V gene are SGHAT and FQNNGV. The CDR3 totals 14 residues. Trimming shortened V by 5 bases and J by 5 bases, and 15 bases separated the two germline ends.

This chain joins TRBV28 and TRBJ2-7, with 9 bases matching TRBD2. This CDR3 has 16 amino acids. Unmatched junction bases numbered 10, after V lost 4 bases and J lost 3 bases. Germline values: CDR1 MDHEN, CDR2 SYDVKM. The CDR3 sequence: CASSSVRGSGSYEQYF. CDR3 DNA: TGTGCCAGCAGTTCTGTACGGGGTAGCGGGAGCTACGAGCAGTACTTC.

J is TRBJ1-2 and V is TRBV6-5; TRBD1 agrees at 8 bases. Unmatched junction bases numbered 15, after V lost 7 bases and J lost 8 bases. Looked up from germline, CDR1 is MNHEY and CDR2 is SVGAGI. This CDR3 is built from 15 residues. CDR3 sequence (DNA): TGTGCCAGCAACTCCGGGCAGGGGGCTTCGCGGGGCTACACCTTC. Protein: CASNSGQGASRGYTF.

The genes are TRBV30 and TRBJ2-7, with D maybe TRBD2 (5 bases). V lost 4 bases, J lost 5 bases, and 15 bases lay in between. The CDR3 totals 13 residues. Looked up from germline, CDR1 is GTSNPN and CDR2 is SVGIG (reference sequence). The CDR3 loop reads CAWTSFERDEQYF. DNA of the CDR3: TGTGCCTGGACCTCGTTTGAGAGGGACGAGCAGTACTTC.

CDR3 DNA sequence: TGTGCCAGCAGTTCCGACAGGACAAATCAGCCCCAGCATTTT. It codes for CASSSDRTNQPQHF. The genes are TRBV2 and TRBJ1-5; a possible D gene is TRBD1 (6 bases). This CDR3 comprises 14 residues. The V end was cut by 5 bases, the J end by 4 bases, with 12 bases between. The germline CDR1 and CDR2 sequences are SNHLY and FYNNEI.

The CDR3 sequence is CASSPWTSHNEQFF. CDR3 nucleotide sequence: TGTGCCAGCAGCCCATGGACTAGCCACAATGAGCAGTTCTTC. The chain uses TRBV7-2 and TRBJ2-1, with 8 bases aligning to TRBD2. Unmatched junction bases numbered 5, after V lost 5 bases and J lost 5 bases. Looked up from germline, CDR1 is SGHTA and CDR2 is FQGNSA. The CDR3 loop spans 14 amino acids.

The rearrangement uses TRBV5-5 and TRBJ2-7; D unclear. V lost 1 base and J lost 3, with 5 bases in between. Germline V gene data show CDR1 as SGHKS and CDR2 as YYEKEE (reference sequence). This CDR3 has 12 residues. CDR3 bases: TGTGCCAGCAGCTTGCCCCACTACGAGCAGTACTTC. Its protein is CASSLPHYEQYF.

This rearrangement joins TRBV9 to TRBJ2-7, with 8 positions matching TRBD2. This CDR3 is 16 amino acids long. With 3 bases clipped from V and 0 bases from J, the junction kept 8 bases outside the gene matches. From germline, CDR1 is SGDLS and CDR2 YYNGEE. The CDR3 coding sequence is TGTGCCAGCAGCGGAGGTCTAAGCGGGAGCTCCTACGAGCAGTACTTC. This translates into CASSGGLSGSSYEQYF.

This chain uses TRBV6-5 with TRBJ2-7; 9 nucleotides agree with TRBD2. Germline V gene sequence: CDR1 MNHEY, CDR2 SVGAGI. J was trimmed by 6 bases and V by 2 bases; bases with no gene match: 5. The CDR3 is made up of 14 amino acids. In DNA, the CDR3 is TGTGCCAGCAGTTACGCGGGAGGGTCTTCCGAGCAGTACTTC. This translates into CASSYAGGSSEQYF.

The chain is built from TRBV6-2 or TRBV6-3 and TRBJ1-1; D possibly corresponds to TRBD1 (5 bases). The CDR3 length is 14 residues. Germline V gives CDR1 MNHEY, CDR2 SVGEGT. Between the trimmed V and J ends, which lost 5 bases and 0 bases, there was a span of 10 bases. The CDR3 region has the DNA TGTGCCAGCAGTCCCCGGACATTGAACACTGAAGCTTTCTTT. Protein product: CASSPRTLNTEAFF.

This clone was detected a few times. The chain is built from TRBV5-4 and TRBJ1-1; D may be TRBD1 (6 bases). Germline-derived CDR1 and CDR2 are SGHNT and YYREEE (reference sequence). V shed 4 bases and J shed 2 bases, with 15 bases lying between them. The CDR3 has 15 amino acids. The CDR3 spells CASSPGPGENTEAFF. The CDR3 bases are TGTGCCAGCAGCCCGGGACCAGGGGAAAACACTGAAGCTTTCTTT. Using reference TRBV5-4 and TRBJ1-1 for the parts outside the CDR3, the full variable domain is ETGVTQSPTHLIKTRGQQVTLRCSSQSGHNTVSWYQQALGQGPQFIFQYYREEENGRGNFPPRFSGLQFPNYSSELNVNALELDDSALYLCASSPGPGENTEAFFGQGTRLTVV.

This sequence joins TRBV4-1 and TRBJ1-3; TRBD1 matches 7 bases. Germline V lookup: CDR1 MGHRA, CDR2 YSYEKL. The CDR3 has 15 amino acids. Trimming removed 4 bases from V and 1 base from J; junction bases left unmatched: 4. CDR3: CASSRDRGSGNTIYF. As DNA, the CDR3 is TGCGCCAGCAGCCGGGACAGAGGATCTGGAAACACCATATATTTT.

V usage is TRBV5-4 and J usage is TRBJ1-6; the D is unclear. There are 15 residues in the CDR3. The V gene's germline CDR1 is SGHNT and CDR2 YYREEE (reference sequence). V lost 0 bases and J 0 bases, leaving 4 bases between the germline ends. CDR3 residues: CASSLGSSYNSPLHF. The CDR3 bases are TGTGCCAGCAGCTTGGGGAGCTCCTATAATTCACCCCTCCACTTT. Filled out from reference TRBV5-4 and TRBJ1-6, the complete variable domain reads ETGVTQSPTHLIKTRGQQVTLRCSSQSGHNTVSWYQQALGQGPQFIFQYYREEENGRGNFPPRFSGLQFPNYSSELNVNALELDDSALYLCASSLGSSYNSPLHFGNGTRLTVT.

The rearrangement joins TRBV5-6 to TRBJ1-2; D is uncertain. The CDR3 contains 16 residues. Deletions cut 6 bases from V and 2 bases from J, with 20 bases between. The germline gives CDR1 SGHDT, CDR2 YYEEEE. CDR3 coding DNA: TGTGCCAGCACCCCAAAGAGGGTCGGAGCAAACTATGGCTACACCTTC. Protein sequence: CASTPKRVGANYGYTF.

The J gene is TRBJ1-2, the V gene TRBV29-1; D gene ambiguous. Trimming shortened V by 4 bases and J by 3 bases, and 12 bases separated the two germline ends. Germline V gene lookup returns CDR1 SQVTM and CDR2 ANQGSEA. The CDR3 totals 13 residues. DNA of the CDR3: TGCAGCGTTGCCCGGGGATTGGACTATGGCTACACCTTC. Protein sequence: CSVARGLDYGYTF.

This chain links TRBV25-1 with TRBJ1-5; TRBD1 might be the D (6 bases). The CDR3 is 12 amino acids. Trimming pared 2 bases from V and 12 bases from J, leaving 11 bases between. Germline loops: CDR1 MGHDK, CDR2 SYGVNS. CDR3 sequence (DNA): TGTGCCAGCAGTGAAATTCAGGGGATCCAGCATTTT. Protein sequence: CASSEIQGIQHF.

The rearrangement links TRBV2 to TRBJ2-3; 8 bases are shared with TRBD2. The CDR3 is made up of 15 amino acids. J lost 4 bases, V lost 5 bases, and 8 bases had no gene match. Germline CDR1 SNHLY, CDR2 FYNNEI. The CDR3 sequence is CASSLSGGTADTQYF. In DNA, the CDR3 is TGTGCCAGCAGTCTAAGCGGGGGCACCGCAGATACGCAGTATTTT.

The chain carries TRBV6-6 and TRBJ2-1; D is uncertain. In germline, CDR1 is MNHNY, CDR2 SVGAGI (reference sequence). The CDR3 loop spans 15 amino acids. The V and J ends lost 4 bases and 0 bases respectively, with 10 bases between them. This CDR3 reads CASSSGLSSYNEQFF. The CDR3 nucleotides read TGTGCCAGCAGTTCAGGCCTCAGCTCCTACAATGAGCAGTTCTTC.

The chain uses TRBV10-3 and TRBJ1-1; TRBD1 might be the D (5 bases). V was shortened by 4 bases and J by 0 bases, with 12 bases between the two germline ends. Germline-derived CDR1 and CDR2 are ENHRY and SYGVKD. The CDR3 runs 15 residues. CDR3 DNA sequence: TGTGCCATCAGTGGCAGGGAAGGGGTGAACACTGAAGCTTTCTTT. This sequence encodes CAISGREGVNTEAFF.

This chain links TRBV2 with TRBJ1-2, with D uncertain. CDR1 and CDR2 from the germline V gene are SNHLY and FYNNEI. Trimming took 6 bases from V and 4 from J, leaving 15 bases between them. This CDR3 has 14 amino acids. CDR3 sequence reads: CASRGSSGFYGYTF. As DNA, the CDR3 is TGTGCCAGCAGAGGATCAAGCGGATTCTATGGCTACACCTTC.

As DNA, the CDR3 is TGTGCCAGTAGTATAGGCAGGTCCTACGAGCAGTACTTC. Amino acids: CASSIGRSYEQYF. The gene calls are TRBV19 and TRBJ2-7, with D hard to call. Germline CDR1 reads LNHDA; CDR2 reads SQIVND (reference sequence). V was pared by 1 base and J by 1 base, with 5 bases between. The CDR3 has 13 amino acids.

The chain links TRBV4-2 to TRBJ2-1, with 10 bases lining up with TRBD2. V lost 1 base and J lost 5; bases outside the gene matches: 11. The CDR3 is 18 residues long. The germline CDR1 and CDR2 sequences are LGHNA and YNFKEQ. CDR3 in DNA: TGTGCCAGCAGCCAAGTCCCGAGCGGGGGGGCCTTAGACAATGAGCAGTTCTTC. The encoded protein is CASSQVPSGGALDNEQFF.

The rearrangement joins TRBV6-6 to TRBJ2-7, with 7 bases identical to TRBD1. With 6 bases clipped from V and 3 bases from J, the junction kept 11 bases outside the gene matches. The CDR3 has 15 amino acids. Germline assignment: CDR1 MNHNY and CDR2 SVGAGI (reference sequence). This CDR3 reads CASSRSPGQNYEQYF. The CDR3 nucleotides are TGTGCCAGCAGCCGATCTCCGGGACAGAACTACGAGCAGTACTTC.

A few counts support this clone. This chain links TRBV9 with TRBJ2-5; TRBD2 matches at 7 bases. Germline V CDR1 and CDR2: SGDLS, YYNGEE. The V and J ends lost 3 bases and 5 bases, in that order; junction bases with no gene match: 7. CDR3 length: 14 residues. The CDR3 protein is CASSASGRPETQYF. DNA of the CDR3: TGTGCCAGCAGCGCTAGCGGCCGTCCGGAGACCCAGTACTTC.

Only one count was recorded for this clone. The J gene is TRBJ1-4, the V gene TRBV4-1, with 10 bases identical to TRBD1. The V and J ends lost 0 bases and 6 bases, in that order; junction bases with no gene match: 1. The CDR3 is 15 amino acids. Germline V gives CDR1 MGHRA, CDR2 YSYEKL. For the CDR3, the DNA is TGCGCCAGCAGCCAAGAGACAGGGGGCGATGAAAAACTGTTTTTT. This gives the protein CASSQETGGDEKLFF.

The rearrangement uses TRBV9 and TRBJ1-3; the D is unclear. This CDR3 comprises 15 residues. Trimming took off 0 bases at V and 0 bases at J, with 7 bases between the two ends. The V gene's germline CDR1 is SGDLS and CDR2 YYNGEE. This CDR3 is CASSVEQDSGNTIYF. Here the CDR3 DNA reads TGTGCCAGCAGCGTAGAGCAGGACTCTGGAAACACCATATATTTT.

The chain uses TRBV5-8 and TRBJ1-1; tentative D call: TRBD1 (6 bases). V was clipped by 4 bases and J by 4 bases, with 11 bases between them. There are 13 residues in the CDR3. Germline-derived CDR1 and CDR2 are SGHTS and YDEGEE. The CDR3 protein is CASSLVRGTEAFF. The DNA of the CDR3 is TGTGCCAGCAGCCTCGTCAGGGGCACTGAAGCTTTCTTT.

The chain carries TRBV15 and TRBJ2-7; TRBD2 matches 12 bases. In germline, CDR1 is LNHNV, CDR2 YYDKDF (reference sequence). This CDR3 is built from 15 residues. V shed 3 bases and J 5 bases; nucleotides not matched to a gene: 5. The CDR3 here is CATSRTSGRSHEQYF. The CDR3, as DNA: TGTGCCACCAGCAGGACTAGCGGGAGATCCCACGAGCAGTACTTC. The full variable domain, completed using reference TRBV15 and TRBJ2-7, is DAMVIQNPRYQVTQFGKPVTLSCSQTLNHNVMYWYQQKSSQAPKLLFHYYDKDFNNEADTPDNFQSRRPNTSFCFLDIRSPGLGDTAMYLCATSRTSGRSHEQYFGPGTRLTVT.

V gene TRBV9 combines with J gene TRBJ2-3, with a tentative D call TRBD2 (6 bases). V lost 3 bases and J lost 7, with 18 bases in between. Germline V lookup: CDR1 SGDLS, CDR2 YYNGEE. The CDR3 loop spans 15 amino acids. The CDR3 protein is CASSEGWGDLYTQYF. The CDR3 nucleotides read TGTGCCAGCAGCGAGGGCTGGGGGGACTTATATACGCAGTATTTT.

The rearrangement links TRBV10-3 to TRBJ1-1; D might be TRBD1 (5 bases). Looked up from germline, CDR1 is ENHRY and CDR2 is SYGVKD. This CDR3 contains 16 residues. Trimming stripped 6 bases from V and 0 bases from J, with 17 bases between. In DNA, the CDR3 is TGTGCCATCAGGGGGCCTAAGGCCGGATTGAACACTGAAGCTTTCTTT. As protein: CAIRGPKAGLNTEAFF.

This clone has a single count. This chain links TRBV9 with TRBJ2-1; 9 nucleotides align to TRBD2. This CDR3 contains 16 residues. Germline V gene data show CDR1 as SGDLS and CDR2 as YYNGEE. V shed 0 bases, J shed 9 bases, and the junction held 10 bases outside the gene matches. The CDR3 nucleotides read TGTGCCAGCAGCGTAGGGGGTAGCGGGAGTCGGGGTGAGCAGTTCTTC. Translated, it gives CASSVGGSGSRGEQFF.

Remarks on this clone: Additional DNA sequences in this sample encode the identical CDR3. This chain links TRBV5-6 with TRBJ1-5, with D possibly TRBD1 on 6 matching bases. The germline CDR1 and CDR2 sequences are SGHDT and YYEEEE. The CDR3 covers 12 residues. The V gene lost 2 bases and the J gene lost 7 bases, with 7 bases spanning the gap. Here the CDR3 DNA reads TGTGCCAGCAGCTTCAGGGGACAGCCCCAGCATTTT. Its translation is CASSFRGQPQHF.